This TCR beta chain came from a study of monozygotic twins with inflammatory bowel disease. The study, taken as a whole, reports: Immunosuppressive treatments were not uniform, and this may have added variability to patient repertoires. Using the inverse Simpson index, IBD patients had lower TCRbeta diversity than healthy co-twins. For IBD patients, clonotypes shared with others were fewer than for healthy twins, especially with disease activity.

CDR3 length: 12 residues. The germline gives CDR1 SGHAT, CDR2 FQDESV (reference sequence). cDNA was made in eight separate reactions per sample. TCRdb reprocessed the 5' RACE reads and reports one entry per CDR3 protein, with no DNA. The listing contains some 130,000 distinct CDR3 sequences. A remark on this clonotype: Its target is unknown.

The chain links TRBV11-1 to TRBJ1-1; the D call of TRBD1 rests on TCRdb alone, since no DNA is present to check it. The sequence was collected from a human donor with ulcerative colitis or Crohn's disease, or a healthy co-twin of an affected twin (not recorded which). The sample was blood. CDR3 sequence: CASSEVQDAAFF.